These 24 T cell receptor beta chains originate from one sample sequenced in a study of T cells in women clearing cervical HPV infection (dated by TCRdb to 2017 to 2018). The method was the immunoSEQ multiplex PCR assay. The immuneACCESS repertoire file appears here via TCRdb, limited to in-frame rearrangements. These files lack a portion of the clones; in checked studies, under half of the deficit traces to unresolved V genes, and the cause of the others is not known. The table held for this sample gives 48,000 or so clones. Around 1.6% of the sample belongs to the ten largest clones. Sequenced material: blood buffy coat. These receptors originate from a woman aged 18 to 75 with a cervical HPV16 infection that either progressed to CIN3+ or cleared (not recorded which).

CDR3: CSAQEGSANTGELFF. CDR3 DNA, as far as it was read: TGCAGCGCCCAAGAGGGGTCCGCGAACACCGGGGAG. The gene calls are TRBV29-1 and TRBJ2-2; either TRBD1 or TRBD2 may supply D (5 bases each). The read comes to an end 3 residues before the CDR3 does, leaving the germline J gene to fill in the end. There are 15 residues in the CDR3. Per the germline V gene, CDR1 is SQVTM and CDR2 is ANQGSEA. Trimming removed 7 bases at V and 0 bases at J, with 15 bases between.

Points on this clone: The CDR3 goes on 3 residues after the read ends, and that part is filled in from the germline J gene. The chain carries TRBV6-1 and TRBJ1-1; perhaps TRBD1 as D (6 bases). Germline V lookup: CDR1 MNHNS, CDR2 SASEGT. Trimming took off 4 bases at V and 4 bases at J, with 10 bases between the two ends. The CDR3 is 13 amino acids. The CDR3 sequence: CASSVGGVTEAFF. Incomplete CDR3 DNA: TGTGCCAGCAGTGTAGGGGGGGTCACTGAA.

Comment on this clone: Read sequence stops 3 residues before the CDR3 end, and the germline J gene provides the missing end. The rearrangement joins TRBV7-9 to TRBJ2-1; 7 bases are a match to TRBD2. The CDR3 is 14 amino acids. Germline trimming cut 5 bases from V and 3 bases from J; bases unmatched to any gene: 4. From germline, CDR1 is SEHNR and CDR2 FQNEAQ (reference sequence). The CDR3 DNA, read in part, is TGTGCCAGCAGCGAGGGACTACTCTACAATGAG. Its protein product is CASSEGLLYNE. The complete CDR3 sequence is CASSEGLLYNEQFF.

Regarding this clone: The read comes to an end 3 residues before the CDR3 does, leaving the germline J gene to fill in the end. The chain recombines TRBV6-2 or TRBV6-3 with TRBJ2-3, with 13 nucleotides matching TRBD2. This CDR3 comprises 16 residues. Germline lookup yields CDR1 MNHEY and CDR2 SVGEGT. J lost 1 base, V lost 6 bases, and 4 bases had no gene match. The CDR3: CASRLTSGGRTDTQYF. The DNA read from the CDR3 is TGTGCCAGCAGGCTGACTAGCGGGGGGCGCACAGATACG.

A note on this clone: The CDR3 end falls 3 residues outside the read, so it is completed with the germline J gene. The rearrangement uses TRBV20-1 and TRBJ1-1; a weak D match, TRBD1 (5 bases). Germline V lookup: CDR1 DFQATT, CDR2 SNEGSKA (reference sequence). This CDR3 spans 14 amino acids. The V gene lost 1 base and the J gene lost 3 bases, with 12 bases spanning the gap. The DNA read from the CDR3 is TGCAGTGCTAGAGTCGTCCAGGGAGACACTGAA. Protein product: CSARVVQGDTE. The full CDR3 is CSARVVQGDTEAFF.

Of note for this clone: The read falls 3 residues short of the CDR3 end, and the missing part is taken from the germline J gene. V is TRBV5-1 and J is TRBJ1-1; tentatively, D is TRBD1 (6 bases). The CDR3 sequence is 16 residues long. Germline V lookup: CDR1 SGHRS, CDR2 YFSETQ. V was clipped by 4 bases and J by 4 bases, with 20 bases between them. CDR3 DNA, as far as it was read: TGCGCCAGCAGCCCCCAACCGGACAGTGGGGGCACTGAA. This translates into CASSPQPDSGGTE. The full CDR3 is CASSPQPDSGGTEAFF. Full variable domain (rest looked up from reference TRBV5-1 and TRBJ1-1): KAGVTQTPRYLIKTRGQQVTLSCSPISGHRSVSWYQQTPGQGLQFLFEYFSETQRNKGNFPGRFSGRQFSNSRSEMNVSTLELGDSALYLCASSPQPDSGGTEAFFGQGTRLTVV.

Notes on this clone: The CDR3 end falls 3 residues outside the read, so it is completed with the germline J gene. The chain has TRBV5-1 and TRBJ2-1, with TRBD1 identical over 9 bases. Trimming cost V 5 bases and J 7 bases; bases outside gene matches: 16. Germline V lookup: CDR1 SGHRS, CDR2 YFSETQ. This CDR3 spans 17 amino acids. The DNA read from the CDR3 is TGCGCCAGCAGGGTTGTGGGGGGGACAGGGTTCCGGAATGAG. This sequence encodes CASRVVGGTGFRNE. The CDR3 in full is CASRVVGGTGFRNEQFF.

To note about this clone: The read halts 3 residues ahead of the CDR3 end, with the missing end drawn from the germline J gene. The rearrangement uses TRBV7-2 and TRBJ1-2, with 10 bases aligning to TRBD1. The germline CDR1 and CDR2 sequences are SGHTA and FQGNSA. Trimming took 5 bases from V and 4 from J; bases not matched to a gene: 7. The CDR3 loop spans 15 amino acids. The CDR3 loop is CASSPRTGGSYGYTF. The covered CDR3 bases are TGTGCCAGCAGCCCTCGGACAGGGGGAAGCTATGGC.

With respect to this clone: The observed sequence ends 3 residues before the CDR3 terminus, with the missing tail filled in from the germline J gene. The rearrangement joins TRBV14 to TRBJ1-4; perhaps TRBD1 as D (6 bases). The CDR3 runs to 16 residues. Germline-derived CDR1 and CDR2 are SGHDN and FVKESK. V was clipped by 2 bases and J by 5 bases, with 15 bases between them. The CDR3 DNA, read in part, is TGTGCCAGCAGCCAATCGGTTTCCGACAGGAATGAAAAA. It yields the protein CASSQSVSDRNEK. The full CDR3 sequence reads CASSQSVSDRNEKLFF.

Comments on this clone: The CDR3 extends 3 residues past the end of the read, so its final part is completed from the germline J gene. The V call is TRBV18, the J call TRBJ2-7; TRBD2 matches at 9 bases. V was clipped by 1 base and J by 3 bases; unmatched bases: 10. The germline V gene has CDR1 KGHSH and CDR2 LQKENI. This CDR3 contains 17 residues. CDR3 DNA, as far as it was read: TGTGCCAGCTCACCACGGACGGCGGGGGGGCCGGGCTACGAG. Translated: CASSPRTAGGPGYE. From start to end, the CDR3 is CASSPRTAGGPGYEQYF.

Comments on this clone: The CDR3 extends 3 residues past the end of the read, so its final part is completed from the germline J gene. The chain recombines TRBV20-1 with TRBJ1-4, with D perhaps TRBD1 (6 bases). This CDR3 comprises 16 residues. CDR1 DFQATT and CDR2 SNEGSKA come from the germline V gene (reference sequence). The germline V and J ends were trimmed by 6 bases and 6 bases, with 23 bases remaining between them. CDR3: CSATPGQKRIHEKLFF. Incomplete CDR3 DNA: TGCAGTGCAACACCCGGACAGAAGCGGATTCATGAAAAA.

With regard to this clone: The read is 3 residues too short to cover the CDR3 end, so that end is filled in from the germline J gene. At the DNA level, this CDR3 is encoded by other sequences in the same sample as well. The chain couples TRBV20-1 to TRBJ1-1, with a weak D call TRBD1 (6 bases). Germline V gene sequence: CDR1 DFQATT, CDR2 SNEGSKA (reference sequence). The ends were cut back, 3 bases at V and 1 base at J, with 15 bases in the middle. This CDR3 has 15 amino acids. The DNA read from the CDR3 is TGCAGTGCTAGGCCGACAGGCCGAAAGAACACTGAA. It yields the protein CSARPTGRKNTE. The full CDR3 protein is CSARPTGRKNTEAFF.

Remarks on this clone: The read halts 3 residues ahead of the CDR3 end, with the missing end drawn from the germline J gene. The rearrangement uses TRBV6-8 and TRBJ1-5; D is ambiguous. This CDR3 is 13 amino acids long. Germline V CDR1 and CDR2: MNHGY, SAAAGT. Trimming removed 2 bases from V and 7 bases from J, with 9 bases in between. CDR3 DNA (partial): TGTGCCAGCAGTTACCCCCCCACACAGCCC. Translated, it gives CASSYPPTQP. The whole CDR3 reads CASSYPPTQPQHF.

As to this clone: The CDR3 end is not reached by the read, which stops 3 residues before it; the germline J gene fills it in. The rearrangement uses TRBV7-8 and TRBJ2-1; 8 bases align to TRBD2. CDR3 length: 16 residues. V trimming: 1 base; J trimming: 8 bases; junction bases outside the gene matches: 10. Germline CDR1 and CDR2: SGHVS and FQNEAQ. CDR3 sequence reads: CASSLEYSGRNDEQFF. The covered CDR3 bases are TGTGCCAGCAGCTTAGAGTACAGCGGGAGAAACGATGAG.

A word on this clone: The read ends 3 residues shy of where the CDR3 ends; the end is completed using the germline J gene. The rearrangement joins TRBV7-9 to TRBJ2-7, with D perhaps TRBD2 (5 bases). Germline V CDR1 and CDR2: SEHNR, FQNEAQ (reference sequence). V was cut by 5 bases and J by 6 bases, with 8 bases left in between. The CDR3 has 11 amino acids. This chain's CDR3 is CASSRGFEQYF. Incomplete CDR3 DNA: TGTGCCAGCAGCCGCGGGTTCGAG.

The CDR3 spells CASSSNSAETQYF. CDR3 DNA (partial): TGTGCCAGCAGCTCAAATAGCGCGGAGACC. V and J are TRBV7-7 and TRBJ2-5; tentative D call: TRBD2 (5 bases). The sequenced fragment ends 3 residues before the CDR3 boundary, so the rest is inferred from the germline J gene. Germline V CDR1 and CDR2: SSHAT, FNYEAQ (reference sequence). The germline V and J ends were trimmed by 4 bases and 5 bases, with 11 bases remaining between them. The CDR3 totals 13 residues.

As to this clone: The read ends 3 residues early relative to the CDR3; the germline J gene fills the gap. The chain recombines TRBV7-8 with TRBJ1-3; D might be TRBD1 (5 bases). V was pared by 2 bases and J by 1 base, with 12 bases between. This CDR3 has 16 residues. Germline V lookup: CDR1 SGHVS, CDR2 FQNEAQ. The DNA read from the CDR3 is TGTGCCAGCAGCTTAAGTGAGGGGAGATCTGGAAACACC. It translates to CASSLSEGRSGNT. In full, the CDR3 is CASSLSEGRSGNTIYF.

Turning to this clone: The CDR3 end falls 3 residues outside the read, so it is completed with the germline J gene. The J gene is TRBJ2-5, the V gene TRBV20-1; D is perhaps TRBD2 (7 bases). This CDR3 has 13 residues. Trimming removed 3 bases at V and 5 bases at J, with 13 bases between. CDR1 is DFQATT and CDR2 is SNEGSKA in the germline V gene (reference sequence). CDR3 loop: CSASGGQGETQYF. The part of the CDR3 DNA that was read is TGCAGTGCTAGCGGGGGGCAGGGGGAGACC.

Details on this clone: The read terminates 3 residues before the CDR3 end, so the remaining end is supplied by the germline J gene. The V call is TRBV20-1, the J call TRBJ2-3; 10 positions match TRBD2. The germline V gene has CDR1 DFQATT and CDR2 SNEGSKA (reference sequence). CDR3 length equals 14 residues. Here the CDR3 reads CSARASGGAHTQYF. The DNA read from the CDR3 is TGCAGTGCTAGAGCAAGCGGGGGGGCCCACACG.

For this clone: From the germline J gene comes the end of the CDR3, since the read stops 3 residues before it. The V gene is TRBV2, the J gene TRBJ1-1; D gene ambiguous. The CDR3 sequence is 13 residues long. The germline gives CDR1 SNHLY, CDR2 FYNNEI. The V gene lost 6 bases and the J gene lost 3 bases, with 11 bases spanning the gap. The CDR3 bases that were read are TGTGCCAGCAGCTTACAGAGTGACACTGAA. Translated, it gives CASSLQSDTE. The whole CDR3 region reads CASSLQSDTEAFF.

Details on this clone: Read data end 3 residues before the CDR3 end; the end is taken from the germline J gene. V gene TRBV19 combines with J gene TRBJ1-2; possible D gene TRBD1, 5 bases. This CDR3 is built from 14 residues. V was pared by 6 bases and J by 6 bases, with 17 bases between. The germline CDR1 and CDR2 sequences are LNHDA and SQIVND (reference sequence). Here the CDR3 reads CASSIPGGGNGYTF. The sequenced part of the CDR3 DNA is TGTGCCAGTAGCATCCCCGGGGGGGGGAATGGC.

Of note for this clone: The read is 3 residues too short to cover the CDR3 end, so that end is filled in from the germline J gene. The rearrangement links TRBV2 to TRBJ2-1; 12 nucleotides align to TRBD2. Per germline, CDR1 SNHLY and CDR2 FYNNEI. J lost 4 bases, V lost 6 bases, and 7 bases had no gene match. This CDR3 comprises 16 residues. CDR3 sequence reads: CASRDTSGGPYNEQFF. The CDR3 bases that were read are TGTGCCAGCAGGGACACTAGCGGGGGGCCTTACAATGAG.

A note on this clone: The read ends 3 residues before the CDR3 terminus; that terminus is restored from the germline J gene. V and J are TRBV28 and TRBJ1-1; the D gene is possibly TRBD1 (6 bases). V was cut by 5 bases and J by 6 bases, with 16 bases left in between. Germline V gene data show CDR1 as MDHEN and CDR2 as SYDVKM. This CDR3 contains 14 residues. The CDR3 region is CASSLMTGGSEAFF. Partial CDR3 DNA: TGTGCCAGCAGTCTAATGACAGGAGGCTCTGAA.

Concerning this clone: Read coverage stops 3 residues before the CDR3 terminus; the germline J gene supplies the remainder. The chain carries TRBV5-6 and TRBJ1-6; no reliable D call. This CDR3 comprises 15 residues. Germline V CDR1 and CDR2: SGHDT, YYEEEE. V was shortened by 4 bases and J by 0 bases, with 8 bases between the two germline ends. Incomplete CDR3 DNA: TGTGCCAGCAGCAGGGCAAGCTCCTATAATTCACCC. Protein product: CASSRASSYNSP. The entire CDR3 protein reads CASSRASSYNSPLHF.